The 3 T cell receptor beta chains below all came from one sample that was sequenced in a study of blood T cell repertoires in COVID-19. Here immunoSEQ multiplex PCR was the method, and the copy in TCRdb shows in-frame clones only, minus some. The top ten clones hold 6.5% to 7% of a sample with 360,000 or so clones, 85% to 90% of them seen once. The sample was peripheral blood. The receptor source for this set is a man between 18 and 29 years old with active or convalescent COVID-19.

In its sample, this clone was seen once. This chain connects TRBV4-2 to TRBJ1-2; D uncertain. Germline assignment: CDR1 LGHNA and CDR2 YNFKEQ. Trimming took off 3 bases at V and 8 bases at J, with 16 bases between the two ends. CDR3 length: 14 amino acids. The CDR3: CASSQDRGSEGYTF. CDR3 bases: TGTGCCAGCAGCCAGGACCGGGGTAGTGAGGGCTACACCTTC.

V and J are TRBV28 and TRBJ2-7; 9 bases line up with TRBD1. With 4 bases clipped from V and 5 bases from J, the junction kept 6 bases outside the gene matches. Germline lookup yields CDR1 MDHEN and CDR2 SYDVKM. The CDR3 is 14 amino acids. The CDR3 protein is CASSSTGGYNEQYF. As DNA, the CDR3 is TGTGCCAGCAGTTCCACAGGGGGCTATAACGAGCAGTACTTC. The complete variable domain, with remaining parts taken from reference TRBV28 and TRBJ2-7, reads DVKVTQSSRYLVKRTGEKVFLECVQDMDHENMFWYRQDPGLGLRLIYFSYDVKMKEKGDIPEGYSVSREKKERFSLILESASTNQTSMYLCASSSTGGYNEQYFGPGTRLTVT.

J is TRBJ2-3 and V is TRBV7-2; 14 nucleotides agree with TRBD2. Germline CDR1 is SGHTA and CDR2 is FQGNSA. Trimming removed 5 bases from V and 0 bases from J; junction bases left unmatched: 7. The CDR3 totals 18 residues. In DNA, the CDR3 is TGTGCCAGCAGCCGGACTAGCGGGGGGTTACCTAGCACAGATACGCAGTATTTT. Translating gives CASSRTSGGLPSTDTQYF.